The 15 T cell receptor beta chains given below trace back to one sample, sequenced in a study of T cell repertoires in cytomegalovirus infection. TCRdb reprocessed the reads via MiXCR and lists one record per CDR3 protein. In the table there are 200,000 or so distinct CDR3 sequences, about 30% of which are singletons. Sequencing used PBMCs. The source is a human donor in good health (CMV status not recorded). Some clones in this sample may be carry-over from other donors' samples.

The V gene is TRBV7-9, the J gene TRBJ1-5, with TRBD1 identical over 8 bases. Germline trimming cut 5 bases from V and 2 bases from J; bases unmatched to any gene: 5. CDR1 SEHNR and CDR2 FQNEAQ come from the germline V gene (reference sequence). This CDR3 is built from 15 residues. CDR3 nucleotides: TGTGCCAGCAGCCCACAGGGGGGTGGCAATCAGCCCCAGCATTTT. As protein: CASSPQGGGNQPQHF. The full variable domain, with the rest looked up from reference TRBV7-9 and TRBJ1-5, is DTGVSQNPRHKITKRGQNVTFRCDPISEHNRLYWYRQTLGQGPEFLTYFQNEAQLEKSRLLSDRFSAERPKGSFSTLEIQRTEQGDSAMYLCASSPQGGGNQPQHFGDGTRLSIL.

The J gene is TRBJ2-5, the V gene TRBV5-8; 8 bases match TRBD1. J was trimmed by 2 bases and V by 3 bases; bases with no gene match: 3. Germline CDR1 reads SGHTS; CDR2 reads YDEGEE. CDR3 length equals 14 residues. CDR3 nucleotide sequence: TGTGCCAGCAGCTCAGGACAGGGTCAAGAGACCCAGTACTTC. Translated, it gives CASSSGQGQETQYF.

The chain is built from TRBV11-3 and TRBJ2-3; D call uncertain. Trimming removed 7 bases from V and 6 bases from J, with 11 bases in between. The CDR3 length is 12 residues. Germline V CDR1 and CDR2: SGHNT, YENEEA. CDR3 residues: CASTQGSDTQYF. The DNA for the CDR3 is TGTGCCAGCACCCAAGGATCTGATACGCAGTATTTT. Variable domain in full (rest from reference TRBV11-3 and TRBJ2-3): EAGVVQSPRYKIIEKKQPVAFWCNPISGHNTLYWYLQNLGQGPELLIRYENEEAVDDSQLPKDRFSAERLKGVDSTLKIQPAELGDSAVYLCASTQGSDTQYFGPGTRLTVL.

As regards this clonotype: A junction end diverges from the germline sequence, so it may reflect a read error. The V and J genes are TRBV4-1 and TRBJ2-7; D is tentatively TRBD1 or TRBD2 (5 bases each). Germline CDR1 is MGHRA and CDR2 is YSYEKL. The CDR3 length is 14 residues. The CDR3 sequence is CASSPSGPVAEQYF. The DNA of the CDR3 is TGTGCCAGCAGCCCCTCGGGACCAGTCGCCGAGCAGTACTTC.

Only one count was recorded for this clonotype. The junction departs from the called germline gene at one end, perhaps through a read error. The chain combines TRBV7-8 with TRBJ2-1; D is perhaps TRBD1 (7 bases). Germline CDR1 and CDR2: SGHVS and FQNEAQ. This CDR3 is built from 14 residues. DNA for the CDR3: TGTGACAGCAGCTTTTACAGGGGAGGCAATGAGCAGTTCTTC. Protein sequence: CDSSFYRGGNEQFF.

This clonotype was counted a few times. The chain is built from TRBV7-3 and TRBJ2-2; D remains unclear. CDR3 size: 12 residues. The germline V gene has CDR1 SGHTA and CDR2 FQGTGA. V lost 1 base and J 8 bases, leaving 5 bases between the germline ends. CDR3 loop: CASSLKLGELFF. The DNA of the CDR3 is TGTGCCAGCAGCTTAAAACTGGGGGAGCTGTTTTTT.

This chain connects TRBV4-1 to TRBJ1-2; 9 bases align to TRBD1. CDR1 MGHRA and CDR2 YSYEKL come from the germline V gene. The CDR3 runs to 14 residues. Unmatched junction bases numbered 10, after V lost 6 bases and J lost 8 bases. CDR3 residues: CASRWGQGLGGYTF. The CDR3 nucleotides are TGCGCCAGCAGATGGGGACAGGGCCTTGGAGGCTACACCTTC.

J is TRBJ2-5 and V is TRBV15; D is perhaps TRBD1 (5 bases). This CDR3 contains 14 residues. Germline lookup yields CDR1 LNHNV and CDR2 YYDKDF (reference sequence). V gave up 5 bases and J gave up 3 bases, with 13 bases separating them. The CDR3 sequence: CATSSMDTEETQYF. The CDR3 DNA reads TGTGCCACCAGCTCCATGGACACGGAAGAGACCCAGTACTTC.

This clonotype was detected many times. The gene calls are TRBV6-1 and TRBJ1-1; TRBD1 agrees at 8 bases. Trimming took 6 bases from V and 0 from J; bases not matched to a gene: 6. The CDR3 contains 15 residues. Germline V lookup: CDR1 MNHNS, CDR2 SASEGT. This CDR3 reads CASRDRDVLNTEAFF. The CDR3 DNA reads TGTGCCAGCAGGGACAGGGACGTCTTGAACACTGAAGCTTTCTTT.

This clonotype was detected only a few times. The chain has TRBV5-5 and TRBJ2-1; D is possibly TRBD2 (6 bases). Germline loops: CDR1 SGHKS, CDR2 YYEKEE (reference sequence). Trimming removed 4 bases at V and 3 bases at J, with 11 bases between. CDR3 length: 14 residues. DNA for the CDR3: TGTGCCAGCAGCCCGGGGGTGAGCTACAATGAGCAGTTCTTC. Residues: CASSPGVSYNEQFF.

The chain joins TRBV29-1 to TRBJ2-7, with TRBD1 matching 7 bases. CDR1 and CDR2 (germline): SQVTM, ANQGSEA. The CDR3 contains 13 residues. V lost 5 bases, J lost 3 bases, and 7 bases stayed unmatched. The chain's CDR3 is CSVHLGGDYEQYF. The CDR3 DNA is TGCAGCGTTCACCTAGGGGGCGACTACGAGCAGTACTTC.

This clonotype was seen a handful of times. The V call is TRBV11-3, the J call TRBJ1-2; D is unclear. CDR3 length equals 17 residues. Germline V gives CDR1 SGHNT, CDR2 YENEEA. The V end lost 5 bases, the J end lost 7 bases, and 26 bases lay between the germline ends. The CDR3, as DNA: TGTGCCAGCAGCCCCACCCCGATCATTTCCAAAGGGAGTGGCTACACCTTC. Translating gives CASSPTPIISKGSGYTF.

This sequence joins TRBV19 and TRBJ1-1, with TRBD1 matching 8 bases. From germline, CDR1 is LNHDA and CDR2 SQIVND (reference sequence). V lost 5 bases and J lost 6; bases outside the gene matches: 8. The CDR3 is 14 residues long. This chain's CDR3 is CASSPPGGYSEAFF. CDR3 DNA sequence: TGTGCCAGTAGTCCTCCAGGGGGCTACTCTGAAGCTTTCTTT.

The chain has TRBV7-2 and TRBJ1-2; D may be TRBD1 (6 bases). The germline V gene has CDR1 SGHTA and CDR2 FQGNSA. The CDR3 sequence is 14 residues long. The V and J ends lost 5 bases and 8 bases respectively, with 18 bases between them. In DNA form, the CDR3 reads TGTGCCAGCAGCCCTGACAGGACAATAGGAGGCTACACCTTC. Encoded protein: CASSPDRTIGGYTF.

This clonotype has only a few counts. This chain joins TRBV6-1 and TRBJ1-2; a possible D gene is TRBD1 (6 bases). Germline CDR1 reads MNHNS; CDR2 reads SASEGT. The CDR3 runs 13 residues. Trimming removed 8 bases from V and 7 bases from J, with 17 bases in between. CDR3 nucleotide sequence: TGTGCCAGCTCACAGGGACTCGTCGGTGGCTACACCTTC. Its protein is CASSQGLVGGYTF.